A selection of T cell receptor beta chains follows, all from one sample in a study of shared clonotypes between healthy human individuals. Measured with immunoSEQ multiplex PCR; TCRdb has only the in-frame clones, and not every one. Of over 1.5 million clones in the sample, around 98% were seen once. Specimen: naive CD4+ T cells sorted from blood. The receptors here all came from a man aged 30-40 years in good health. The CDR3 runs from the conserved cysteine through the conserved F or W. Fields, in order: clone size, V gene, J gene, D gene, CDR3 protein, CDR3 DNA. A D gene is named only where the DNA matches it firmly. Clone size is shown for a subset of rows, as once, few, many or a class of expanded clone.

clone size: NA
V gene: TRBV10-3
J gene: TRBJ1-4
D gene: NA
CDR3 protein: CAISESLGRGVEKLFF
CDR3 DNA: TGTGCCATCAGTGAGTCTCTAGGTAGGGGAGTTGAAAAACTGTTTTTT

clone size: NA
V gene: TRBV27
J gene: TRBJ2-7
D gene: TRBD2
CDR3 protein: CASSLLGTSATYEQYF
CDR3 DNA: TGTGCCAGCAGTTTATTAGGGACTAGCGCTACCTACGAGCAGTACTTC

clone size: NA
V gene: TRBV15
J gene: TRBJ1-1
D gene: TRBD1
CDR3 protein: CATSRPWDRRNTEAFF
CDR3 DNA: TGTGCCACCAGCAGACCGTGGGACAGGAGGAACACTGAAGCTTTCTTT

clone size: NA
V gene: TRBV7-6
J gene: TRBJ2-7
D gene: TRBD1
CDR3 protein: CASSPTSQGAGEQYF
CDR3 DNA: TGTGCCAGCAGCCCAACTTCTCAGGGGGCGGGGGAGCAGTACTTC

clone size: NA
V gene: TRBV19
J gene: TRBJ2-1
D gene: NA
CDR3 protein: CATRGTPGDEQFF
CDR3 DNA: TGTGCCACCCGAGGGACACCGGGCGATGAGCAGTTCTTC

clone size: NA
V gene: TRBV5-6
J gene: TRBJ1-2
D gene: TRBD1
CDR3 protein: CASSVGQGNWLVYGYTF
CDR3 DNA: TGTGCCAGCAGCGTGGGACAGGGTAATTGGTTGGTCTATGGCTACACCTTC

clone size: NA
V gene: TRBV11-2
J gene: TRBJ1-5
D gene: NA
CDR3 protein: CASSAGHINQPQHF
CDR3 DNA: TGTGCCAGCAGCGCCGGACACATAAATCAGCCCCAGCATTTT

clone size: NA
V gene: TRBV7-3
J gene: TRBJ1-2
D gene: TRBD1
CDR3 protein: CASSFRQGIYGYTF
CDR3 DNA: TGTGCCAGCAGCTTTCGACAGGGGATATATGGCTACACCTTC

clone size: NA
V gene: TRBV9
J gene: TRBJ2-3
D gene: NA
CDR3 protein: CASTPEASAWSDTQYF
CDR3 DNA: TGTGCCAGCACTCCTGAGGCTAGCGCTTGGTCAGATACGCAGTATTTT

clone size: NA
V gene: TRBV18
J gene: TRBJ2-2
D gene: TRBD1
CDR3 protein: CASSPRDSLNTGELFF
CDR3 DNA: TGTGCCAGCTCACCGAGGGACAGTTTGAACACCGGGGAGCTGTTTTTT

clone size: NA
V gene: TRBV2
J gene: TRBJ2-5
D gene: NA
CDR3 protein: CASSVGRQETQYF
CDR3 DNA: TGTGCCAGCAGTGTCGGCAGGCAAGAGACCCAGTACTTC

clone size: NA
V gene: TRBV5-5
J gene: TRBJ1-5
D gene: NA
CDR3 protein: CASSLARQRNQPQHF
CDR3 DNA: TGTGCCAGCAGCTTGGCGCGACAGAGAAATCAGCCCCAGCATTTT

clone size: NA
V gene: TRBV7-9
J gene: TRBJ2-3
D gene: NA
CDR3 protein: CASSFGTGTDTQYF
CDR3 DNA: TGTGCCAGCAGCTTCGGAACTGGCACAGATACGCAGTATTTT

clone size: NA
V gene: TRBV11-2
J gene: TRBJ2-2
D gene: NA
CDR3 protein: CASSPLQGNTGELFF
CDR3 DNA: TGTGCCAGCAGCCCGCTTCAGGGTAACACCGGGGAGCTGTTTTTT

clone size: NA
V gene: TRBV18
J gene: TRBJ2-1
D gene: TRBD2
CDR3 protein: CASSPPSGRTKNEQFF
CDR3 DNA: TGTGCCAGCTCACCACCTAGCGGGAGGACCAAGAATGAGCAGTTCTTC

clone size: NA
V gene: TRBV27
J gene: TRBJ2-7
D gene: TRBD2
CDR3 protein: CATKGTNSYEQYF
CDR3 DNA: TGTGCCACCAAGGGGACTAACTCCTACGAGCAGTACTTC

clone size: once
V gene: TRBV7-3
J gene: TRBJ2-1
D gene: NA
CDR3 protein: CASSSTGSHNEQFF
CDR3 DNA: TGTGCCAGCAGCTCCACAGGGTCCCACAATGAGCAGTTCTTC

clone size: NA
V gene: TRBV6-6
J gene: TRBJ2-7
D gene: TRBD2
CDR3 protein: CATRTSGSYEQYF
CDR3 DNA: TGTGCCACCCGGACTAGCGGTTCCTACGAGCAGTACTTC

clone size: NA
V gene: TRBV28
J gene: TRBJ2-5
D gene: NA
CDR3 protein: CASSPMRETQYF
CDR3 DNA: TGTGCCAGCAGCCCTATGCGGGAGACCCAGTACTTC

clone size: NA
V gene: TRBV5-4
J gene: TRBJ2-2
D gene: TRBD1
CDR3 protein: CASSLARGGTGTNTGELFF
CDR3 DNA: TGTGCCAGCAGCTTGGCGCGGGGCGGGACAGGGACGAACACCGGGGAGCTGTTTTTT

clone size: NA
V gene: TRBV10-3
J gene: TRBJ2-1
D gene: TRBD2
CDR3 protein: CAISEPGLAGAYNEQFF
CDR3 DNA: TGTGCCATCAGTGAACCGGGACTAGCGGGAGCCTACAATGAGCAGTTCTTC

clone size: NA
V gene: TRBV5-4
J gene: TRBJ2-2
D gene: NA
CDR3 protein: CASSPKGGGTGELFF
CDR3 DNA: TGTGCCAGCAGCCCCAAAGGGGGAGGAACCGGGGAGCTGTTTTTT

clone size: NA
V gene: TRBV4-1
J gene: TRBJ1-2
D gene: TRBD1
CDR3 protein: CASSQPPGTGWAYGYTF
CDR3 DNA: TGCGCCAGCAGCCAGCCTCCCGGGACAGGGTGGGCTTATGGCTACACCTTC

clone size: NA
V gene: TRBV7-2
J gene: TRBJ1-2
D gene: NA
CDR3 protein: CASSRVERYTF
CDR3 DNA: TGTGCCAGCAGCCGAGTTGAAAGGTACACCTTC

clone size: NA
V gene: TRBV5-4
J gene: TRBJ1-2
D gene: NA
CDR3 protein: CASSLAGGEGYTF
CDR3 DNA: TGTGCCAGCAGCTTGGCCGGAGGGGAGGGCTACACCTTC

clone size: NA
V gene: TRBV7-2
J gene: TRBJ2-4
D gene: NA
CDR3 protein: CASSLGGAAKNIQYF
CDR3 DNA: TGTGCCAGCAGCTTAGGGGGAGCGGCCAAAAACATTCAGTACTTC

clone size: NA
V gene: TRBV9
J gene: TRBJ2-1
D gene: TRBD2
CDR3 protein: CASSVTSGFSYNEQFF
CDR3 DNA: TGTGCCAGCAGCGTCACTAGCGGTTTCTCCTACAATGAGCAGTTCTTC

clone size: NA
V gene: TRBV6-5
J gene: TRBJ2-5
D gene: NA
CDR3 protein: CASSYSRLLQETQYF
CDR3 DNA: TGTGCCAGCAGTTACTCGAGGCTCCTCCAAGAGACCCAGTACTTC

clone size: NA
V gene: TRBV20-1
J gene: TRBJ2-4
D gene: NA
CDR3 protein: CSPTVGNIQYF
CDR3 DNA: TGCAGCCCTACGGTGGGAAACATTCAGTACTTC

clone size: NA
V gene: TRBV27
J gene: TRBJ2-3
D gene: NA
CDR3 protein: CASTPSPDGTQYF
CDR3 DNA: TGTGCCAGCACCCCCTCCCCGGACGGCACGCAGTATTTT

clone size: NA
V gene: TRBV10-2
J gene: TRBJ1-4
D gene: NA
CDR3 protein: CASSEPFGANEKLFF
CDR3 DNA: TGCGCCAGCAGTGAGCCCTTCGGAGCTAATGAAAAACTGTTTTTT

clone size: NA
V gene: TRBV5-4
J gene: TRBJ1-1
D gene: TRBD1
CDR3 protein: CASRTDRATEAFF
CDR3 DNA: TGTGCCAGCAGAACCGACAGGGCCACTGAAGCTTTCTTT

clone size: once
V gene: TRBV6-5
J gene: TRBJ2-1
D gene: TRBD1
CDR3 protein: CASSRQGNEQFF
CDR3 DNA: TGTGCCAGCAGTAGACAGGGCAATGAGCAGTTCTTC

clone size: once
V gene: TRBV9
J gene: TRBJ2-1
D gene: TRBD2
CDR3 protein: CASSVSVLRWTSGNNEQFF
CDR3 DNA: TGTGCCAGCAGCGTAAGTGTTTTGAGGTGGACTAGCGGAAACAATGAGCAGTTCTTC

clone size: NA
V gene: TRBV7-9
J gene: TRBJ2-1
D gene: TRBD2
CDR3 protein: CASSRGGSRYNEQFF
CDR3 DNA: TGTGCCAGCAGCCGCGGGGGGTCTAGGTACAATGAGCAGTTCTTC

clone size: once
V gene: TRBV28
J gene: TRBJ2-5
D gene: NA
CDR3 protein: CASSFPDTAEETQYF
CDR3 DNA: TGTGCCAGCAGTTTCCCGGACACTGCTGAAGAGACCCAGTACTTC

clone size: NA
V gene: TRBV5-4
J gene: TRBJ2-2
D gene: NA
CDR3 protein: CASSRPTGELFF
CDR3 DNA: TGTGCCAGCAGCCGCCCCACCGGGGAGCTGTTTTTT

clone size: NA
V gene: TRBV9
J gene: TRBJ2-1
D gene: TRBD1
CDR3 protein: CASSGRTGGAYNEQFF
CDR3 DNA: TGTGCCAGCAGCGGACGAACAGGGGGCGCTTACAATGAGCAGTTCTTC

clone size: NA
V gene: TRBV6-6
J gene: TRBJ1-4
D gene: NA
CDR3 protein: CASSWGGGGEKLFF
CDR3 DNA: TGTGCCAGCAGCTGGGGAGGGGGAGGGGAAAAACTGTTTTTT

clone size: NA
V gene: TRBV10-3
J gene: TRBJ2-5
D gene: NA
CDR3 protein: CAIRGRTQETQYF
CDR3 DNA: TGTGCCATCAGAGGGCGGACCCAAGAGACCCAGTACTTC

clone size: NA
V gene: TRBV28
J gene: TRBJ2-1
D gene: TRBD2
CDR3 protein: CASSLLRLAGEGISYNEQFF
CDR3 DNA: TGTGCCAGCAGTTTACTCCGACTAGCGGGGGAGGGGATCTCCTACAATGAGCAGTTCTTC

clone size: NA
V gene: TRBV7-6
J gene: TRBJ2-3
D gene: NA
CDR3 protein: CASSLGRRGMGADTQYF
CDR3 DNA: TGTGCCAGCAGCTTAGGACGGCGGGGAATGGGGGCAGATACGCAGTATTTT

clone size: NA
V gene: TRBV28
J gene: TRBJ2-3
D gene: NA
CDR3 protein: CASINPGSAISTDTQYF
CDR3 DNA: TGTGCCAGCATAAATCCCGGGAGCGCGATTAGCACAGATACGCAGTATTTT

clone size: NA
V gene: TRBV5-1
J gene: TRBJ2-3
D gene: NA
CDR3 protein: CASSLDRASTDTQYF
CDR3 DNA: TGCGCCAGCAGCTTGGATAGGGCTAGCACAGATACGCAGTATTTT

clone size: NA
V gene: TRBV7-9
J gene: TRBJ2-1
D gene: NA
CDR3 protein: CASSSRTIISYNEQFF
CDR3 DNA: TGTGCCAGCAGCTCTCGGACTATCATCTCCTACAATGAGCAGTTCTTC

clone size: NA
V gene: TRBV5-6
J gene: TRBJ2-4
D gene: NA
CDR3 protein: CASSLPRLNIQYF
CDR3 DNA: TGTGCCAGCAGCTTGCCGCGTTTGAACATTCAGTACTTC

clone size: NA
V gene: TRBV5-1
J gene: TRBJ1-2
D gene: NA
CDR3 protein: CASSPALGGTGYTF
CDR3 DNA: TGCGCCAGCAGCCCCGCCCTGGGGGGTACCGGCTACACCTTC

clone size: NA
V gene: TRBV19
J gene: TRBJ2-7
D gene: TRBD1
CDR3 protein: CASSPTGQRSYEQYF
CDR3 DNA: TGTGCCAGTAGTCCGACGGGACAGCGTTCCTACGAGCAGTACTTC

clone size: once
V gene: TRBV9
J gene: TRBJ2-5
D gene: TRBD1
CDR3 protein: CASSPDRAGATQYF
CDR3 DNA: TGTGCCAGCAGTCCCGACAGGGCGGGCGCGACCCAGTACTTC

clone size: NA
V gene: TRBV7-9
J gene: TRBJ1-2
D gene: NA
CDR3 protein: CASSFENYGYTF
CDR3 DNA: TGTGCCAGCAGCTTCGAAAACTATGGCTACACCTTC

clone size: NA
V gene: TRBV5-1
J gene: TRBJ1-1
D gene: NA
CDR3 protein: CASSSGVGPNTEAFF
CDR3 DNA: TGCGCCAGCAGCTCGGGTGTGGGGCCAAACACTGAAGCTTTCTTT

clone size: NA
V gene: TRBV5-8
J gene: TRBJ2-7
D gene: NA
CDR3 protein: CASSRLFLEQYF
CDR3 DNA: TGTGCCAGCAGCCGCCTTTTTCTCGAGCAGTACTTC

clone size: NA
V gene: TRBV7-2
J gene: TRBJ2-1
D gene: NA
CDR3 protein: CASSSPLREQFF
CDR3 DNA: TGTGCCAGCAGCTCACCCCTACGAGAGCAGTTCTTC